The 20 T cell receptor beta chains below all came from one sample that was sequenced in a study of T cell clonality in common variable immunodeficiency. The assay was immunoSEQ multiplex PCR, and TCRdb's table has in-frame clones only and misses some. Altogether 50,000 to 60,000 clones were found in the sample, and no singletons occur. Material for sequencing was peripheral blood mononuclear cells. The receptors originated from a person aged 18 to 75 in good health.

This clone was counted many times. The CDR3: CASSLVEEDTQYF. Partial CDR3 DNA: TGTGCCAGCAGCCTCGTAGAAGAAGATACG. This chain links TRBV5-8 with TRBJ2-3; D gene unclear. The sequenced fragment ends 3 residues before the CDR3 boundary, so the rest is inferred from the germline J gene. Trimming took off 4 bases at V and 5 bases at J, with 11 bases between the two ends. The CDR3 totals 13 residues. Germline CDR1 is SGHTS and CDR2 is YDEGEE.

This clone came up many times. The CDR3 end lies 3 residues beyond the end of the read and is filled in from the germline J gene. The chain uses TRBV23-1 and TRBJ1-5, with TRBD1 identical over 8 bases. TRBV23-1 qualifies as an ORF whose function is uncertain. J was trimmed by 4 bases and V by 10 bases; bases with no gene match: 6. The CDR3 is 13 residues long. The DNA read from the CDR3 is TGCGCCACCAGGGGGCGCGTGAATCAGCCC. As protein: CATRGRVNQP. The entire CDR3 is CATRGRVNQPQHF.

This clone has ten or more counts. The junction departs from the called germline gene at one end, perhaps through a read error. The read finishes 3 residues shy of the CDR3 end, and the germline J gene is used to complete it. V usage is TRBV4-2 and J usage is TRBJ2-3; the match to TRBD1 covers 9 bases. The CDR3 covers 17 residues. The germline CDR1 and CDR2 sequences are LGHNA and YNFKEQ. The sequenced CDR3 bases are TGCGCCAGCAGCCTTACCTGGGGGACAGGGAGCACAGATACG. Translated: CASSLTWGTGSTDT. The full CDR3 protein reads CASSLTWGTGSTDTQYF.

This clone was counted many times. Read data end 3 residues before the CDR3 end; the end is taken from the germline J gene. The chain couples TRBV10-1 to TRBJ1-6; 10 bases map to TRBD1. The CDR3 is 13 residues long. Germline V lookup: CDR1 WNHNN, CDR2 SYGVQD (reference sequence). Trimming took 11 bases from V and 7 from J; bases not matched to a gene: 5. This chain's CDR3 is CAAQGQGNSPLHF. CDR3 DNA, as far as it was read: TGCGCCGCACAGGGACAGGGGAATTCACCC.

This clone has at least ten counts. The CDR3 extends 3 residues past the end of the read, so its final part is completed from the germline J gene. The chain links TRBV5-6 to TRBJ1-1; the match to TRBD1 covers 11 bases. This CDR3 has 15 residues. Germline CDR1 SGHDT, CDR2 YYEEEE. J gave up 7 bases and V 3 bases, and 8 bases lay outside the gene matches. The chain's CDR3 is CASSWLGQGGGEAFF. The CDR3 bases that were read are TGTGCCAGCAGCTGGCTGGGACAGGGGGGGGGTGAA.

The sample holds many counts of this clone. Read data end 3 residues before the CDR3 end; the end is taken from the germline J gene. The rearrangement joins TRBV20-1 to TRBJ2-1; 15 positions match TRBD2. This CDR3 has 16 amino acids. V was clipped by 6 bases and J by 9 bases; unmatched bases: 12. Germline loops: CDR1 DFQATT, CDR2 SNEGSKA (reference sequence). The sequenced CDR3 bases are TGCAGTGCCAGAACGGGGACTAGCGGGGGGCGGGGTGAG. Residues: CSARTGTSGGRGE. The CDR3 in its entirety is CSARTGTSGGRGEQFF.

Notes on this clone: The CDR3 end falls 3 residues outside the read, so it is completed with the germline J gene. V and J are TRBV19 and TRBJ1-1; D remains ambiguous. The CDR3 has 13 amino acids. Trimming removed 10 bases at V and 1 base at J, with 13 bases between. The germline gives CDR1 LNHDA, CDR2 SQIVND (reference sequence). The CDR3 region is CATSHPTNTEAFF. The CDR3 DNA, read in part, is TGTGCCACCTCGCACCCTACGAACACTGAA.

With respect to this clone: The missing CDR3 end, 3 residues past where the read stops, is filled in from the germline J gene. The chain carries TRBV6-1 and TRBJ2-3; 8 bases line up with TRBD1. This CDR3 is 16 amino acids long. Per germline, CDR1 MNHNS and CDR2 SASEGT. The CDR3 reads CASSEIVAGGAGTQYF. CDR3 DNA, as far as it was read: TGTGCCAGCAGTGAAATCGTCGCAGGGGGCGCGGGGACG.

This clone has ten or more counts. The read ends 3 residues early relative to the CDR3; the germline J gene fills the gap. The rearrangement links TRBV13 to TRBJ2-3; TRBD1 matches 8 bases. Trimming cost V 1 base and J 2 bases; bases outside gene matches: 11. Germline V gene data show CDR1 as PRHDT and CDR2 as FYEKMQ (reference sequence). CDR3 length: 18 residues. The CDR3 bases that were read are TGTGCCAGCAGCTTAGCACCCTTCCGACAGGGGAACACAGATACG. Residues: CASSLAPFRQGNTDT. The entire CDR3 reads CASSLAPFRQGNTDTQYF. The whole variable domain, remainder taken from reference TRBV13 and TRBJ2-3, is AAGVIQSPRHLIKEKRETATLKCYPIPRHDTVYWYQQGPGQDPQFLISFYEKMQSDKGSIPDRFSAQQFSDYHSELNMSSLELGDSALYFCASSLAPFRQGNTDTQYFGPGTRLTVL.

This clone showed up many times. The read halts 3 residues ahead of the CDR3 end, with the missing end drawn from the germline J gene. V gene TRBV30 combines with J gene TRBJ2-3; the D is unclear. The CDR3 extends over 11 amino acids. CDR1 and CDR2 from the germline V gene are GTSNPN and SVGIG (reference sequence). The V gene lost 2 bases and the J gene lost 4 bases, with 4 bases spanning the gap. The CDR3 reads CAWSRPDTQYF. The DNA read from the CDR3 is TGTGCCTGGAGTAGGCCAGATACG.

This clone was counted ten times or more. The observed sequence ends 3 residues before the CDR3 terminus, with the missing tail filled in from the germline J gene. J is TRBJ1-2 and V is TRBV11-2; D may be TRBD1 (5 bases). The CDR3 has 13 amino acids. CDR1 is SGHAT and CDR2 is FQNNGV in the germline V gene. The CDR3 protein is CASSLDRAGGYTF. CDR3 bases read: TGTGCCAGCAGCTTAGACAGGGCCGGCGGC. Combining the CDR3 with reference TRBV11-2 and TRBJ1-2 gives the whole variable domain EAGVAQSPRYKIIEKRQSVAFWCNPISGHATLYWYQQILGQGPKLLIQFQNNGVVDDSQLPKDRFSAERLKGVDSTLKIQPAKLEDSAVYLCASSLDRAGGYTFGSGTRLTVV.

This clone has at least ten counts. Read sequence stops 3 residues before the CDR3 end, and the germline J gene provides the missing end. The chain employs TRBV7-2 and TRBJ1-1; tentatively, D is TRBD1 (6 bases). The CDR3 is 12 amino acids. The germline gives CDR1 SGHTA, CDR2 FQGNSA. The CDR3 region is CASSLGRGAAFF. The part of the CDR3 DNA that was read is TGTGCCAGCAGCTTGGGCAGGGGAGCA.

This clone has at least ten counts. The CDR3 end is not reached by the read, which stops 3 residues before it; the germline J gene fills it in. This chain uses TRBV6-2 or TRBV6-3 with TRBJ2-7; 9 nucleotides align to TRBD2. The length of the CDR3 is 13 residues. V gave up 7 bases and J gave up 6 bases; unmatched junction bases: 7. Germline CDR1 reads MNHEY; CDR2 reads SVGEGT. The sequenced CDR3 bases are TGTGCCAGCACCGGGACTAGCAGTTCCGAG. This gives the protein CASTGTSSSE. The whole CDR3 sequence reads CASTGTSSSEQYF.

Only a few counts were recorded for this clone. Read coverage stops 3 residues before the CDR3 terminus; the germline J gene supplies the remainder. V gene TRBV6-2 or TRBV6-3 combines with J gene TRBJ1-2, with D tentatively TRBD1 (5 bases). From germline, CDR1 is MNHEY and CDR2 SVGEGT. CDR3 length: 17 amino acids. The covered CDR3 bases are TGTGCCAGCAGTTACAGCGCCCGGGGGAGGGAGGGAGATACC. It yields the protein CASSYSARGREGDT. The entire CDR3 sequence reads CASSYSARGREGDTYTF.

This clone was detected a few times. CDR3 bases read: TGTGCCAGTAGTATACTCATGGGACAGGGTGGCGAG. It encodes CASSILMGQGGE. The CDR3 reads in full as CASSILMGQGGEQYF. The chain carries TRBV19 and TRBJ2-7; 9 nucleotides agree with TRBD1. The missing CDR3 end, 3 residues past where the read stops, is filled in from the germline J gene. The CDR3 has 15 amino acids. Per germline, CDR1 LNHDA and CDR2 SQIVND (reference sequence). V lost 2 bases to trimming and J lost 6 bases; unmatched junction nucleotides: 8.

This clone was counted many times. The CDR3 end lies 3 residues beyond the end of the read and is filled in from the germline J gene. The rearrangement links TRBV2 to TRBJ2-5, with 11 bases fitting TRBD2. The V gene's germline CDR1 is SNHLY and CDR2 FYNNEI. With V trimmed by 5 bases and J by 5 bases, 4 bases remained unmatched. This CDR3 region has 14 residues. The chain's CDR3 is CASSPGTSGETQYF. CDR3 DNA, as far as it was read: TGTGCCAGCAGTCCCGGGACTAGCGGCGAGACC.

This clone appeared many times. The read comes to an end 3 residues before the CDR3 does, leaving the germline J gene to fill in the end. The chain couples TRBV6-2 or TRBV6-3 to TRBJ2-5; TRBD2 matches 11 bases. Germline V gives CDR1 MNHEY, CDR2 SVGEGT. The CDR3 is made up of 17 amino acids. The V segment lost 2 bases and the J segment 5 bases; nucleotides outside the gene matches: 10. The CDR3 reads CASSYTFLAGGSETQYF. The CDR3 DNA, read in part, is TGTGCCAGCAGTTACACCTTTCTAGCGGGGGGAAGCGAGACC.

This clone came up many times. The sequenced fragment ends 3 residues before the CDR3 boundary, so the rest is inferred from the germline J gene. The chain couples TRBV7-9 to TRBJ2-1; 7 bases map to TRBD2. V trimming: 4 bases; J trimming: 9 bases; junction bases outside the gene matches: 6. The CDR3 is 13 residues long. Germline V lookup: CDR1 SEHNR, CDR2 FQNEAQ (reference sequence). CDR3 protein: CASSWGEGREQFF. The CDR3 DNA, read in part, is TGTGCCAGCAGCTGGGGGGAGGGCCGTGAG.

This clone was observed many times. The CDR3 end is not reached by the read, which stops 3 residues before it; the germline J gene fills it in. V usage is TRBV20-1 and J usage is TRBJ2-3, with 13 bases that match TRBD2. Germline V gives CDR1 DFQATT, CDR2 SNEGSKA (reference sequence). Germline trimming cut 1 base from V and 8 bases from J; bases unmatched to any gene: 12. CDR3 size: 17 residues. The covered CDR3 bases are TGCAGTGCTAGAGCTGGGACTAGCGGGACCCGATCGGGTACG. Translated: CSARAGTSGTRSGT. The whole CDR3 sequence reads CSARAGTSGTRSGTQYF.

This clone showed up many times. The CDR3 end falls 3 residues outside the read, so it is completed with the germline J gene. V and J are TRBV18 and TRBJ2-7; 8 bases fit TRBD1. Losses at the gene ends were 5 bases for V and 3 bases for J; bases not matched to a gene: 6. Germline CDR1 reads KGHSH; CDR2 reads LQKENI. This CDR3 is 14 amino acids long. CDR3 sequence: CASSAGQDNYEQYF. CDR3 DNA, as far as it was read: TGTGCCAGCTCAGCGGGACAGGACAACTACGAG.